This T cell receptor beta chain was sequenced in a study of Graves' ophthalmopathy and Graves' hyperthyroidism listed by TCRdb under 2018. Study-wide context: Peripheral blood was collected at initial diagnosis, prior to any treatment. The approximately 98 discovery patients were randomly divided into training and test sets at a 7:3 ratio. An independent validation cohort was composed of 18 hyperthyroidism patients and approximately 15 patients who later progressed from hyperthyroidism to ophthalmopathy. The study used TCR beta repertoire signatures to distinguish Graves' ophthalmopathy from Graves' hyperthyroidism and to predict progression to ophthalmopathy. Following sampling, methimazole starting at 30 mg daily was administered to hyperthyroidism patients, and high-dose intravenous methylprednisolone was administered to ophthalmopathy patients. In about six hyperthyroidism patients, the T-cell repertoires found in thyroid tissue were compared with those found in blood. To explore V-J signatures distinguishing ophthalmopathy from hyperthyroidism, a discovery set of 100 or so patients (roughly 45 ophthalmopathy, over 55 stable hyperthyroidism) was enrolled. In total, 135 blood samples were TCR-sequenced: some 40 ophthalmopathy, about 75 hyperthyroidism and around 17 hyperthyroidism-to-ophthalmopathy patients.

For repertoire sequencing, TCR beta CDR3 regions were amplified from RNA transcripts. A first-round RT-PCR used HTBI primers with the Qiagen OneStep RT-PCR kit, followed by a second-round multiplex PCR, size selection and purification. Libraries were sequenced paired-end with 100 bp reads on an Illumina HiSeq2000. The paper's data handling went like this. SOAPnuke was used for read processing, and reads with adapters, uncalled bases, a mean Phred below 15, or no exact constant-primer or identifier match were discarded. High-quality paired reads were merged with COPE v1.2.5. Unique nucleotide sequences were defined as clonotypes and aligned to IMGT TRB V, D and J references using MiTCR v1.1. Only V-J combinations with frequency above 0.0001 were analysed, covering about 99% of repertoires. For each V-J combination, a TCR clonal expansion and chaos score was defined as F50 clonal expansion divided by the chaos observed in the TCRdist matrix. Welch's t-statistics and random forest were used to narrow the features down to 13 V-J combinations, which were then fed into a naive Bayes classifier. The similarity between thyroid and blood repertoires was quantified using the Morisita-Horn index. TCRdb reworked the public reads: Q25 trimming with fastp, MiXCR clone assembly, productive beta chains retained. Each CDR3 protein appears once, grouped with its most common genes and DNA. None of the V and J calls come from the authors' own analysis; TCRdb made them. The sample yields just over 600,000 distinct CDR3 sequences; 22% were counted once. Of the sample, more than 5.5% falls within the top ten clones.

Stable hyperthyroidism was defined as no progression to ophthalmopathy within 18 months of follow-up. Patients with hyperthyroidism were aged 18 to 65 years, had been newly diagnosed, and had a disease duration of less than 2 months. Patients were excluded if they had other autoimmune diseases, uncontrolled infections, pregnancy or lactation. Clinical symptoms, serum thyroxine, TRAb, thyroid ultrasound and orbital computed tomography formed the basis of the diagnosis. Ficoll-Paque density gradient centrifugation was used to isolate PBMCs from approximately 10 ml of fresh peripheral blood. Total RNA was extracted with Trizol reagent and quality-checked on an Agilent 2100 Bioanalyzer. The paper's findings and limits, for the study overall: In validation, the model predicted ophthalmopathy progression with about 64% sensitivity and 72.22% specificity; roughly 12 predicted patients were CT-confirmed with GO in a median of approximately 6.5 months. In cross-validation, the 13-signature model distinguished ophthalmopathy from stable hyperthyroidism with nearly 90% sensitivity and around 84% specificity, while in the test set the corresponding values were about 80% and 75%. Among expanded thyroid clonotypes with frequency above 0.001, most also showed up in blood, which suggests that blood repertoires may reflect the thyroid immune response. No statistical method was used to predetermine the sample size, and group allocation was not hidden from the investigators.

The CDR1 and CDR2 encoded by the germline V gene are KGHDR and SFDVKD. The germline ends are 14 bases apart after V is trimmed by 6 bases and J by 4 bases. The CDR3 sequence holds 14 residues, the cysteine and phenylalanine included. The entry retains the CDR3 DNA only, 42 bases that are in frame from base 1. This clonotype was seen at least ten times. Its antigen remains unidentified. Base qualities were left out, and no much larger clone turns up one base away. The TCR sequence derives from a young woman with stable Graves' hyperthyroidism. Some clones in this sample may be carry-over from other donors' samples. Donor details come from another sample of the same person, matched by shared clones. The sample consisted of peripheral blood. The V and J genes are TRBV24-1 and TRBJ1-2; TRBD1 might be the D gene, on 5 matching bases. At the DNA level, the sequence is TGTGCCACCAGTAGGGACTCGGCGGGCTATGGCTACACCTTC. Its amino acids are CATSRDSAGYGYTF.